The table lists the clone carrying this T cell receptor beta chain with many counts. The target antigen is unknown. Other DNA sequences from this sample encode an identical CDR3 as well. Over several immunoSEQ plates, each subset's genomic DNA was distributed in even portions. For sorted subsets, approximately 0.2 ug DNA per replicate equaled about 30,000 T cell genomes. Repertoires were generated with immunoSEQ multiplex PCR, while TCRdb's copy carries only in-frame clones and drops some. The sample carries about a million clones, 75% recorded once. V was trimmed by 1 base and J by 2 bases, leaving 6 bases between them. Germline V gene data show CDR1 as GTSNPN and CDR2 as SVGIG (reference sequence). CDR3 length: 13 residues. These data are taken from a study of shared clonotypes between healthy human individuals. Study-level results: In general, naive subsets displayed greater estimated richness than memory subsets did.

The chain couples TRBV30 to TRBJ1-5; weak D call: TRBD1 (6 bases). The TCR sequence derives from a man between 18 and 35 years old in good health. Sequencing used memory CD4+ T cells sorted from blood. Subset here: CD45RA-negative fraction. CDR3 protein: CAWSGTGNQPQHF. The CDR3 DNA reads TGTGCCTGGAGTGGGACAGGCAATCAGCCCCAGCATTTT.